This T cell receptor (beta chain) came from a study of blood T cell repertoires in COVID-19 (dated by TCRdb to about 2020). Context from the whole study: Collaborator samples came from the United States, Italy and Spain and covered acute and convalescent phases of COVID-19. The prospective study material was composed of cDNA or gDNA derived from T cells, B-cell-depleted T cells, or PBMCs. Nearly every sample came with metadata listing a de-identified subject ID, COVID-19 status, age in years and sex. Deeply sampled blood TCRbeta repertoires from subjects exposed to, actively infected with, or recovered from COVID-19 were included in the dataset. HLA class I and class II types, where available, came from metadata supplied by the sample provider rather than from assay-based typing. The repertoires were released in a freely available public database meant as a resource for research on the immune response to SARS-CoV-2. The samples were drawn from two sources: the first 160 participants of the ongoing ImmuneRACE study, and 1,200 or so subjects contributed by 6 global collaborators. Broad study findings and their caveats: The quantity of clinical and demographic metadata differed by source and by participant and was supplied without curation.

In regard to this clone: The antigen this receptor binds is unknown. Base qualities are not provided; no much larger clone lies one nucleotide away.

TCRbeta CDR3 regions were amplified from genomic DNA using the immunoSEQ Assay, a bias-controlled multiplex PCR. Per the authors' processing: The number of nucleated cells in each sample was estimated from the amplification of reference gene primers within the assay. To quantify the absolute abundance of each unique TCRbeta CDR3 rearrangement, sequence reads were collapsed and filtered. Productive Simpson clonality was computed per sample as the square root of Simpson's diversity index over productive rearrangements. In TCRdb, the immuneACCESS table is reduced to in-frame sequences with V and J assigned. These tables do not hold every clone; where another copy was compared, an unresolved V gene accounts for under half, and the others remain unexplained. D and trimming come from the DNA, and the V and J calls and clone size come from that table. Across this sample there are 150,000 to 200,000 clones, with about nine tenths seen only once. The top ten clonotypes cover under 2% of the sample.

A second Seattle source provided samples from volunteer blood donors who had recovered from COVID-19. Each collaborating institution followed its own protocols to collect whole blood in K2EDTA tubes. For TCRbeta analysis, collaborator samples were shipped as frozen whole blood, as isolated PBMCs, or as DNA extracted from either sample type. The receptor comes from a man aged 18 to 29 who had recovered from COVID-19. Sequencing input: peripheral blood.

The DNA reads as follows: TGTGCCAGCAGTGAATTGACAGTTCAAGAGACCCAGTACTTC. Translated, this gives CASSELTVQETQYF. The chain was built from TRBV2 and TRBJ2-5; 5 matching bases give a weak D call of TRBD1. V and J lose 2 bases and 2 bases, and a span of 9 bases separates them. Looking up the germline V gene yields CDR1 SNHLY and CDR2 FYNNEI. From cysteine to phenylalanine, the CDR3 is 14 amino acids long. CDR3 DNA only is kept here, 42 bases in frame from base 1.